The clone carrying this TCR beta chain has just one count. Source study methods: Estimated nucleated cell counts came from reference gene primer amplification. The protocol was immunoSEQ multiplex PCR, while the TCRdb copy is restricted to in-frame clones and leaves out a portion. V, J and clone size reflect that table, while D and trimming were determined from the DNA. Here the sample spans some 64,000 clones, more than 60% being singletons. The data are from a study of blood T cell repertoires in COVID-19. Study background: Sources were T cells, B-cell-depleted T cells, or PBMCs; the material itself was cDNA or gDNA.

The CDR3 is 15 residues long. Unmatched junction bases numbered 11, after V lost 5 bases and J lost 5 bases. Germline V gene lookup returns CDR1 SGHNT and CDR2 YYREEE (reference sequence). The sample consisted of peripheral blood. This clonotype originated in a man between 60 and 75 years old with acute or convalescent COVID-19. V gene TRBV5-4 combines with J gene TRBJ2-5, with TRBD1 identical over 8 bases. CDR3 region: CASRGRGQGRETQYF. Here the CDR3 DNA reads TGTGCCAGCAGGGGGAGAGGACAGGGTCGCGAGACCCAGTACTTC.